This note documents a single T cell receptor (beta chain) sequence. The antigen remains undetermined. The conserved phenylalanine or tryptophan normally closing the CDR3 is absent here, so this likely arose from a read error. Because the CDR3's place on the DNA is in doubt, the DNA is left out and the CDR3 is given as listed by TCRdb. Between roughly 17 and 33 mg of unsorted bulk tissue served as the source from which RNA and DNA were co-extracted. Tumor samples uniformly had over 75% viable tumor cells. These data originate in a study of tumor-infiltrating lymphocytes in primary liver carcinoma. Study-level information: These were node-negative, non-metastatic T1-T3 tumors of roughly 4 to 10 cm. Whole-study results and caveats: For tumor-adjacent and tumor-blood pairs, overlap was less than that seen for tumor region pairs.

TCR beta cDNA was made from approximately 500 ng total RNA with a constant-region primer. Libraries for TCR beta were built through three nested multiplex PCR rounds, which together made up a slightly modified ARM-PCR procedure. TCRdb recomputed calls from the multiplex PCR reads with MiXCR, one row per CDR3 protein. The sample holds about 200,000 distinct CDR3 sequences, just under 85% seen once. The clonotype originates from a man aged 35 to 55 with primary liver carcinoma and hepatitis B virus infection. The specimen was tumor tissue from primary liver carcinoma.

The CDR3 sequence is CASSSGPMNYDYTL. The chain has TRBV6-2 or TRBV6-3 and TRBJ1-2. The CDR3 has 14 amino acids, counting both end residues. Germline CDR1 and CDR2: MNHEY and SVGEGT.